This TCR beta chain came from a study of T cells in Graves' hyperthyroidism and ophthalmopathy (dated by TCRdb to between 2019 and 2020). Context from the whole study: Peripheral blood samples were taken at initial diagnosis, before any treatment was given. After blood sampling, hyperthyroidism patients were treated with methimazole at a starting dose of 30 mg daily, and ophthalmopathy patients were treated with high-dose intravenous methylprednisolone. Prospective prediction of ophthalmopathy was tested in an independent validation cohort of fewer than 20 hyperthyroidism patients and around 16 patients who later progressed to ophthalmopathy. A discovery cohort of around 98 patients, approximately 45 with Graves' ophthalmopathy and 57 with stable Graves' hyperthyroidism, was used to find distinguishing TCR V-J signatures. The 100 or so discovery patients were divided at random into training and test sets in a 7:3 ratio. Thyroid tissue and blood T-cell repertoires from several Graves' hyperthyroidism patients were also compared in the study. The paper reports TCR Vbeta CDR3 sequencing of over 120 peripheral blood samples: around 45 ophthalmopathy, approximately 74 hyperthyroidism and around 17 progressor patients. Overall results and qualifications from the work: A model built on a 13 V-J signature distinguished ophthalmopathy from stable hyperthyroidism, reaching about 88% sensitivity and under 84% specificity in cross-validation and 80%/75% in testing. Blood samples also contained most of the expanded thyroid clonotypes (frequency above 0.001), which suggests that blood repertoires may reflect thyroid immune responses. In validation, the model predicted progression to ophthalmopathy a median of approximately 6.6 months before onset, with roughly 70% sensitivity and about 72% specificity. No statistical method was used to fix the sample size in advance, and group allocation was not hidden from the investigators.

Stable Graves' hyperthyroidism was defined as the absence of progression to ophthalmopathy over 18 months of follow-up. The hyperthyroidism patients were between 18 and 65 years old and newly diagnosed, with a disease duration of less than 2 months. Patients with uncontrolled infections, other autoimmune diseases, pregnancy or lactation were excluded. Diagnoses were based on clinical symptoms, serum thyroxine and TRAb, thyroid ultrasound and orbital computed tomography. Ficoll-Paque density gradient centrifugation was used to isolate PBMCs from about 9.4 ml of fresh peripheral blood. Trizol reagent was used to extract total RNA, and RNA quality was then checked on an Agilent 2100 Bioanalyzer. The TCR beta CDR3 regions were amplified from the RNA transcripts. A first-round RT-PCR of the TCR CDR3 used the HTBI primer set with the Qiagen OneStep RT-PCR kit. The libraries were constructed in a second round of multiplex PCR and then size-selected and purified. Paired-end sequencing of the libraries was performed with 100 bp reads on an Illumina HiSeq2000. The original methods were these. SOAPnuke was used to process the raw data, with reads discarded if the reads contained adapters or uncalled bases, had a mean Phred below 15, or lacked an exact constant-primer or identifier match. High-quality paired reads were merged with COPE v1.2.5, and unique nucleotide sequences were defined as clonotypes. MiTCR v1.1 was used to align the clonotypes against IMGT TRBV, TRBD and TRBJ reference segments. Only V-J combinations with frequency above 0.0001, covering approximately 99% of repertoires, were analysed. The TCS score was defined as F50 (clonal expansion) divided by E x V (chaos), with BLOSUM62-based TCRdist calculated between CDR3 peptides within each V-J. Welch's t-statistics and random forest reduced approximately 520 V-J features to 10 to 15, which were used in a naive Bayes classifier (R e1071). The raw public reads went through TCRdb reprocessing: fastp at Q25, MiXCR clone calling, in-frame beta chains kept. Records with the same CDR3 protein are collapsed into one entry carrying the most frequent genes and DNA. TCRdb, rather than the study authors, made the V and J calls. The sample has some 360,000 distinct CDR3 sequences on record, around 13% of them singletons. The ten largest clonotypes hold roughly 11% of the sample.

For this clonotype: Its target antigen remains unknown. No much larger clonotype is one base removed from it; base qualities were not supplied.

From cysteine to phenylalanine, the CDR3 is 17 amino acids long. Of all the DNA, just the CDR3 is kept, 51 bases in frame from base 1. Via the germline V gene, CDR1 is SGHAT and CDR2 FQNNGV. Here V drops 5 bases and J drops 9 bases, and the junction holds 12 bases not matched to any gene. The sequence came from a woman aged 55-70 years with Graves' hyperthyroidism. The V and J segments used are TRBV11-2 and TRBJ2-1, and TRBD2 aligns with 14 junction nucleotides. Sequencing was performed on blood. CDR3 loop: CASSPTGTSGSPGEQFF. Here is the DNA: TGTGCCAGCAGCCCCACCGGGACTAGCGGGAGTCCAGGTGAGCAGTTCTTC. Beyond the CDR3, the reference TRBV11-2 and TRBJ2-1 genes provide the residues; the full variable domain reads: EAGVAQSPRYKIIEKRQSVAFWCNPISGHATLYWYQQILGQGPKLLIQFQNNGVVDDSQLPKDRFSAERLKGVDSTLKIQPAKLEDSAVYLCASSPTGTSGSPGEQFFGPGTRLTVL.